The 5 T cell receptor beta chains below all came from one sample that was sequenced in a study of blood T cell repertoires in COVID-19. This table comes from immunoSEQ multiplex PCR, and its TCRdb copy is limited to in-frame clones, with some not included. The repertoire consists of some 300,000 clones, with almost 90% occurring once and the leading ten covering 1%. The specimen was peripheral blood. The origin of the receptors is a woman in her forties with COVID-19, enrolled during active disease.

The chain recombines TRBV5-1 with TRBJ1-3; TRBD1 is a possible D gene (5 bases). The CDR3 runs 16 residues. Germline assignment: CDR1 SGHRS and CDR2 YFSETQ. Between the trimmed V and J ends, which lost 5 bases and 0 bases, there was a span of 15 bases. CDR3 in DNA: TGCGCCAGCAGTCTTTTAGGGGCCGACTCTGGAAACACCATATATTTT. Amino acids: CASSLLGADSGNTIYF.

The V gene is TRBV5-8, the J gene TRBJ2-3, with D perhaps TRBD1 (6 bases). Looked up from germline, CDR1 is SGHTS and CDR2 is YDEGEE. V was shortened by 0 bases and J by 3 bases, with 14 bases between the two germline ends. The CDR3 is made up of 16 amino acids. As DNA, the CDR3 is TGTGCCAGCAGCTTGGTGGGTAGCCAGGGGACAGATACGCAGTATTTT. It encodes CASSLVGSQGTDTQYF.

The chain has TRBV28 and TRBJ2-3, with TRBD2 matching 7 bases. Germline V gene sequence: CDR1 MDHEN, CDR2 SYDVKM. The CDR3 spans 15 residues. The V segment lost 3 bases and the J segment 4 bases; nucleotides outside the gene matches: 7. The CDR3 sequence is CASSFGGRAADTQYF. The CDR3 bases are TGTGCCAGCAGTTTCGGAGGGAGGGCGGCAGATACGCAGTATTTT.

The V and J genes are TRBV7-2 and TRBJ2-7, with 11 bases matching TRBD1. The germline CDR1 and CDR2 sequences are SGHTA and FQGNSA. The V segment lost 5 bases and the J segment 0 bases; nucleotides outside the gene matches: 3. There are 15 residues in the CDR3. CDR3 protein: CASSRTGGGSYEQYF. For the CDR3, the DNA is TGTGCCAGCAGCAGGACAGGGGGCGGCTCCTACGAGCAGTACTTC.

The DNA of the CDR3 is TGTGCCAGCGGGGCTTACGGTCTTTTCACTGAAGCTTTCTTT. Amino acids: CASGAYGLFTEAFF. The gene calls are TRBV2 and TRBJ1-1; TRBD1 might be the D (5 bases). The CDR3 spans 14 residues. V lost 8 bases and J lost 4, with 17 bases in between. Germline values: CDR1 SNHLY, CDR2 FYNNEI.